Presented here are 25 T cell receptor beta chains from one specimen sequenced in a study of regulatory T cells in long-lasting Graves disease. Researchers made TCR beta libraries by using iRepertoire HTBI primers and running Arm-PCR on CDR3 regions. TCRdb itself ran the multiplex PCR reads through MiXCR, one entry per CDR3 protein. This sample carries 500,000 to 700,000 distinct CDR3 sequences, 16% of them seen once, and the ten largest clones take around 18%. Time point: newly diagnosed GD, antithyroid drugs for less than 3 months. The TCR library was prepared using RNA isolated from PBMCs. Another study also made use of these data, one on T cells in Graves' hyperthyroidism and ophthalmopathy.

Material: peripheral blood mononuclear cells (PBMCs), obtained at new diagnosis, from a patient treated with antithyroid drugs. The receptors here all came from a woman aged 25-40 years with Graves disease.

This clonotype was counted only a few times. The V gene is TRBV30, the J gene TRBJ2-2; the match to TRBD2 covers 9 bases. CDR3 length: 15 residues. Germline CDR1 reads GTSNPN; CDR2 reads SVGIG (reference sequence). V trimming: 5 bases; J trimming: 6 bases; junction bases outside the gene matches: 10. CDR3 nucleotide sequence: TGTGCCTGGGCGGCAAGGCAGCGGGAGGCCGGGGAGCTGTTTTTT. Translating gives CAWAARQREAGELFF.

The chain uses TRBV19 and TRBJ2-7; TRBD2 might be the D (5 bases). Germline V gene lookup returns CDR1 LNHDA and CDR2 SQIVND (reference sequence). The CDR3 covers 14 residues. Between the trimmed V and J ends, which lost 5 bases and 6 bases, there was a span of 17 bases. CDR3: CASSSATPRGEQYF. The CDR3 nucleotides are TGTGCCAGTAGTTCAGCCACGCCCCGGGGCGAGCAGTACTTC.

Many counts were recorded for this clonotype. The chain joins TRBV18 to TRBJ1-5; unclear D gene. Germline V gene sequence: CDR1 KGHSH, CDR2 LQKENI. There are 13 residues in the CDR3. Trimming left V 3 bases short and J 6 bases short, with 9 bases between. The CDR3 DNA reads TGTGCCAGCTCACCGGCCGGTACTCAGCCCCAGCATTTT. As protein: CASSPAGTQPQHF.

This clonotype was counted a few times. At one of its ends the junction is not consistent with the germline gene, which may arise from a read error. V gene TRBV12-3 or TRBV12-4 combines with J gene TRBJ2-1; 10 bases agree with TRBD2. The length of the CDR3 is 15 residues. CDR3 coding DNA: TGTGCCGGCAGTTTACAACTAGCGGGAACCAATGAGCAGTTCTTC. Protein: CAGSLQLAGTNEQFF.

V and J are TRBV5-6 and TRBJ2-1, with 8 bases that match TRBD2. The J call may be faulty, since TRBJ2-5 better matches the DNA end. The CDR3 has 17 amino acids. The germline V gene encodes CDR1 SGHDT and CDR2 YYEEEE. This CDR3 is CASSSLAGGGSQETQYF. The CDR3 coding sequence is TGTGCCAGCAGCTCCTTAGCGGGCGGGGGGAGTCAAGAGACCCAGTACTTC.

The chain recombines TRBV7-9 with TRBJ1-1; D gene uncertain. V was clipped by 1 base and J by 1 base, with 10 bases between them. CDR1 and CDR2 from the germline V gene are SEHNR and FQNEAQ (reference sequence). The CDR3 is 15 residues long. The CDR3 sequence is CASSLEVGRNTEAFF. CDR3 nucleotides: TGTGCCAGCAGCTTAGAGGTCGGGCGGAACACTGAAGCTTTCTTT.

This clonotype was observed at least ten times. V is TRBV2 and J is TRBJ1-2, with D hard to call. V was trimmed by 4 bases and J by 2 bases, leaving 14 bases between them. The CDR3 covers 15 residues. CDR1 and CDR2 from the germline V gene are SNHLY and FYNNEI. The CDR3 here is CASSVQDKGNYGYTF. The CDR3, as DNA: TGTGCCAGCAGTGTTCAGGATAAAGGAAACTATGGCTACACCTTC.

The chain joins TRBV18 to TRBJ1-1; no clear D gene. The CDR3 has 14 amino acids. Trimming stripped 3 bases from V and 1 base from J, with 9 bases between. Per the germline V gene, CDR1 is KGHSH and CDR2 is LQKENI. CDR3 protein: CASSPYTRNTEAFF. CDR3 sequence (DNA): TGTGCCAGCTCACCTTATACCAGGAACACTGAAGCTTTCTTT.

This clonotype was seen a handful of times. This sequence joins TRBV25-1 and TRBJ1-2; 9 bases map to TRBD1. The CDR3 contains 16 residues. Germline values: CDR1 MGHDK, CDR2 SYGVNS. V dropped 4 bases and J dropped 3; count of bases not matched to a gene: 9. DNA of the CDR3: TGTGCCAGCAGTGGTTCGATGGGACAGGGCCACTATGGCTACACCTTC. Translating it yields CASSGSMGQGHYGYTF.

This clonotype occurred a few times. The chain employs TRBV5-8 and TRBJ1-3; D gene ambiguous. Trimming stripped 1 base from V and 2 bases from J, with 13 bases between. CDR1 and CDR2 from the germline V gene are SGHTS and YDEGEE. The CDR3 totals 16 residues. The CDR3 nucleotides are TGTGCCAGCAGCTTGCGCAGACCCGAAACTGGAAACACCATATATTTT. Protein: CASSLRRPETGNTIYF.

This clonotype was seen more than once but under ten times. The rearrangement uses TRBV12-3 or TRBV12-4 and TRBJ2-1, with D perhaps TRBD1 or TRBD2 (6 bases each). The CDR3 spans 14 residues. Trimming took 3 bases from V and 7 from J, leaving 13 bases between them. CDR3 region: CASSLTGAPNEQFF. CDR3 nucleotides: TGTGCCAGCAGTTTGACGGGGGCCCCAAATGAGCAGTTCTTC.

This clonotype was detected ten times or more. V and J are TRBV2 and TRBJ1-2; the D gene is possibly TRBD1 (5 bases). The CDR3 is 13 residues long. The germline V gene encodes CDR1 SNHLY and CDR2 FYNNEI. Trimming took 7 bases from V and 6 from J, leaving 15 bases between them. CDR3 sequence: CASNKQDMDGYTF. The CDR3 nucleotides are TGTGCCAGCAACAAACAGGACATGGATGGCTACACCTTC.

This clonotype was seen only a few times. Since a much larger clone is just one base distant, this may be a read error. The chain links TRBV7-9 to TRBJ1-6; maybe TRBD1 (6 bases). Germline CDR1 SEHNR, CDR2 FQNEAQ (reference sequence). The CDR3 loop spans 14 amino acids. V was cut by 8 bases and J by 0 bases, with 8 bases left in between. The CDR3 DNA reads as TGTGCCAGCCTGGACAGCTCCTATAATTCACCCCTCCACTTT. It specifies CASLDSSYNSPLHF.

This clonotype was observed a few times. The chain couples TRBV29-1 to TRBJ1-2, with D unresolved. There are 13 residues in the CDR3. Germline V gene lookup returns CDR1 SQVTM and CDR2 ANQGSEA. Trimming removed 3 bases from V and 0 bases from J, with 8 bases in between. The CDR3: CSVDVAANYGYTF. Here the CDR3 DNA reads TGCAGCGTTGACGTAGCAGCTAACTATGGCTACACCTTC.

Only a few counts were recorded for this clonotype. The V call is TRBV27, the J call TRBJ2-1; no firm D call. Germline assignment: CDR1 MNHEY and CDR2 SMNVEV (reference sequence). V was cut by 5 bases and J by 1 base, with 18 bases left in between. The CDR3 has 17 residues. CDR3 bases: TGTGCCAGCAGTCCCGCCGTTAGTCTCCCATCCTACAATGAGCAGTTCTTC. Its protein is CASSPAVSLPSYNEQFF.

This clonotype was counted many times. The V call is TRBV9, the J call TRBJ2-7, with 8 positions matching TRBD2. This CDR3 has 15 residues. Germline lookup yields CDR1 SGDLS and CDR2 YYNGEE. Trimming at V came to 0 bases and at J to 6 bases, leaving 8 bases not matched to a gene. The CDR3 DNA sequence: TGTGCCAGCAGCGTAGAGGGACTAGGGGTCGGCGAGCAGTACTTC. Translation: CASSVEGLGVGEQYF.

The genes are TRBV28 and TRBJ2-7; D gene uncertain. The germline gives CDR1 MDHEN, CDR2 SYDVKM. Trimming shortened V by 1 base and J by 5 bases, and 12 bases separated the two germline ends. There are 14 residues in the CDR3. CDR3 coding DNA: TGTGCCAGCAGTTTATACAGCGTCGAGCACGAGCAGTACTTC. Its translation: CASSLYSVEHEQYF. Drawing the rest from reference TRBV28 and TRBJ2-7, the complete variable domain is DVKVTQSSRYLVKRTGEKVFLECVQDMDHENMFWYRQDPGLGLRLIYFSYDVKMKEKGDIPEGYSVSREKKERFSLILESASTNQTSMYLCASSLYSVEHEQYFGPGTRLTVT.

This rearrangement joins TRBV5-4 to TRBJ2-1; D not certain. This CDR3 spans 13 amino acids. Germline-derived CDR1 and CDR2 are SGHNT and YYREEE (reference sequence). V shed 1 base and J shed 5 bases, with 7 bases lying between them. CDR3 amino acids: CASSLTINNEQFF. CDR3 nucleotide sequence: TGTGCCAGCAGCTTGACGATTAACAATGAGCAGTTCTTC.

A note on this clonotype: With a much larger clone just one base away, this may be a read error. The chain combines TRBV27 with TRBJ2-1; D ambiguous. CDR1 and CDR2 (germline): MNHEY, SMNVEV (reference sequence). CDR3 length equals 12 residues. CDR3 sequence reads: CTSSLRHNEQFF. The CDR3 DNA follows: TGTACCAGCAGTTTAAGGCATAATGAGCAGTTCTTC.

This rearrangement joins TRBV18 to TRBJ2-7; TRBD2 might be the D (6 bases). The V and J ends lost 0 bases and 4 bases respectively, with 16 bases between them. The CDR3 sequence is 16 residues long. Germline V gives CDR1 KGHSH, CDR2 LQKENI. CDR3 sequence reads: CASSPPLVAESYEQYF. DNA for the CDR3: TGTGCCAGCTCACCACCGTTGGTAGCGGAGAGTTACGAGCAGTACTTC.

This clonotype was counted many times. V usage is TRBV27 and J usage is TRBJ1-4, with D perhaps TRBD1 (5 bases). The germline gives CDR1 MNHEY, CDR2 SMNVEV (reference sequence). The CDR3 is 16 residues long. Between the trimmed V and J ends, which lost 8 bases and 8 bases, there was a span of 24 bases. The CDR3 reads CASGDPTRARGEKLFF. CDR3 nucleotide sequence: TGTGCCAGCGGCGACCCGACTAGAGCCCGGGGGGAAAAACTGTTTTTT.

This clonotype was detected many times. The chain joins TRBV10-1 to TRBJ2-1; possibly TRBD2 for D (5 bases). CDR1 WNHNN and CDR2 SYGVQD come from the germline V gene (reference sequence). V shed 6 bases and J shed 8 bases, with 20 bases lying between them. The CDR3 is 15 residues long. CDR3 nucleotide sequence: TGCGCCAGCAGCGAACATGGGAAACCCGGGGATGAGCAGTTCTTC. Translated: CASSEHGKPGDEQFF.

This clonotype was recorded at least ten times. The J gene is TRBJ2-3, the V gene TRBV27; D not resolved. This CDR3 has 13 amino acids. Germline lookup yields CDR1 MNHEY and CDR2 SMNVEV (reference sequence). Trimming removed 0 bases at V and 13 bases at J, with 14 bases between. The CDR3 sequence: CASSLSTATREYF. The DNA for the CDR3 is TGTGCCAGCAGTTTATCGACGGCAACCCGGGAGTATTTT.

This clonotype was detected ten times or more. CDR3 protein: CASSYSRSALHDYGYTF. The DNA of the CDR3 is TGTGCCAGCAGTTACTCGAGGTCAGCCTTACATGACTATGGCTACACCTTC. The V gene is TRBV6-2 or TRBV6-3, the J gene TRBJ1-2; no reliable D call. This CDR3 spans 17 amino acids. V lost 0 bases, J lost 3 bases, and 17 bases lay in between. Per the germline V gene, CDR1 is MNHEY and CDR2 is SVGEGT.

This chain links TRBV30 with TRBJ1-1; D unclear. V lost 3 bases, J lost 3 bases, and 2 bases lay in between. In germline, CDR1 is GTSNPN, CDR2 SVGIG (reference sequence). The CDR3 length is 10 residues. CDR3 residues: CAWRDTEAFF. DNA of the CDR3: TGTGCCTGGAGGGACACTGAAGCTTTCTTT.